This passage covers 30 T cell receptor beta chains from one sample sequenced in a study of Graves' ophthalmopathy and Graves' hyperthyroidism. Transcripts of RNA were the source for amplifying TCR beta CDR3 regions. HTBI primers primed a first-round RT-PCR, and a second-round multiplex PCR followed. TCRdb re-called the multiplex PCR reads through MiXCR, storing one row per CDR3 protein. Here the sample spans roughly 300,000 distinct CDR3 sequences, about a sixth being singletons. Sequencing was done on a sample of peripheral blood. The source is an adult man with Graves' ophthalmopathy.

This clonotype occurred many times. The chain couples TRBV30 to TRBJ2-5; D gene uncertain. The CDR3 runs 14 residues. Germline CDR1 reads GTSNPN; CDR2 reads SVGIG (reference sequence). V lost 1 base and J 4 bases, leaving 13 bases between the germline ends. CDR3 DNA sequence: TGTGCCTGGAGTGAGAAGTTGGGTATAGAGACCCAGTACTTC. It yields the protein CAWSEKLGIETQYF.

This clonotype was counted between two and nine times. This may be a read error, as it is one base from a much larger clone. The chain is built from TRBV20-1 and TRBJ2-7; perhaps TRBD2 as D (5 bases). This CDR3 comprises 13 residues. Germline assignment: CDR1 DFQATT and CDR2 SNEGSKA (reference sequence). V was pared by 3 bases and J by 1 base, with 10 bases between. CDR3 residues: CSASSVLSYEQYF. The CDR3 bases are TGCAGTGCTAGTAGCGTTTTGTCCTACGAGCAGTACTTC.

This clonotype came up many times. A read error may explain this, as a much larger clone is one base away. The chain employs TRBV11-2 and TRBJ1-5, with no clear D. The germline CDR1 and CDR2 sequences are SGHAT and FQNNGV. The CDR3 is 13 residues long. The CDR3 coding sequence is TGTGCCAGCAGCTTATCGGAGAATCACCCCCAGCATTTT. Its translation: CASSLSENHPQHF.

J is TRBJ1-2 and V is TRBV2, with 8 bases lining up with TRBD1. This CDR3 region has 14 residues. Unmatched junction bases numbered 6, after V lost 2 bases and J lost 7 bases. Germline V gene lookup returns CDR1 SNHLY and CDR2 FYNNEI. CDR3 amino acids: CASSEMRQGFGYTF. CDR3 bases: TGTGCCAGCAGTGAAATGAGACAGGGGTTTGGCTACACCTTC.

This clonotype has ten or more counts. The chain is built from TRBV2 and TRBJ2-5; 8 bases are a match to TRBD2. Trimming cost V 4 bases and J 2 bases; bases outside gene matches: 9. The CDR3 spans 16 residues. Germline CDR1 reads SNHLY; CDR2 reads FYNNEI. The chain's CDR3 is CASSGGVAGLQETQYF. In DNA, the CDR3 is TGTGCCAGCAGTGGAGGGGTAGCGGGGCTACAAGAGACCCAGTACTTC.

There are many counts of this clonotype. This sequence joins TRBV27 and TRBJ2-7; 11 bases map to TRBD2. From germline, CDR1 is MNHEY and CDR2 SMNVEV (reference sequence). CDR3 length equals 15 residues. The V gene end was trimmed by 5 bases and the J gene end by 2 bases; junction bases not matched to a gene: 5. Written as DNA, the CDR3 is TGTGCCAGCAGTAGGGGACTAGCGGATACCTACGAGCAGTACTTC. Its translation: CASSRGLADTYEQYF.

This clonotype turned up a few times. The chain recombines TRBV12-3 or TRBV12-4 with TRBJ2-5, with D tentatively TRBD1 or TRBD2 (5 bases each). V was pared by 3 bases and J by 5 bases, with 10 bases between. The CDR3 contains 13 residues. CDR3: CASSFRGVETQYF. The CDR3 nucleotides are TGTGCCAGCAGTTTTAGAGGGGTGGAGACCCAGTACTTC.

This clonotype has only a few counts. The J gene is TRBJ2-7, the V gene TRBV3-1; D unresolved. V gave up 2 bases and J gave up 9 bases, with 14 bases separating them. Germline CDR1 is LGHDT and CDR2 is YNNKEL (reference sequence). The CDR3 runs 13 residues. In nucleotides, the CDR3 is TGTGCCAGCAGCCAATGGGGTAGGGAAGGGCAGTACTTC. It is translated as CASSQWGREGQYF.

The chain joins TRBV3-1 to TRBJ1-1; D remains ambiguous. With 5 bases removed from V and 1 base from J, the gap between germline ends came to 11 bases. From germline, CDR1 is LGHDT and CDR2 YNNKEL (reference sequence). The CDR3 is 14 residues long. CDR3 region: CASSVGPPNTEAFF. The CDR3 region has the DNA TGTGCCAGCAGCGTCGGACCCCCGAACACTGAAGCTTTCTTT.

At least ten counts were recorded for this clonotype. The chain is built from TRBV12-3 or TRBV12-4 and TRBJ1-1; 8 bases agree with TRBD1. This CDR3 contains 11 residues. Trimming removed 2 bases from V and 12 bases from J; junction bases left unmatched: 2. The DNA for the CDR3 is TGTGCCAGCAGTTTAAGGGACAGGTCTTTCTTT. It is translated as CASSLRDRSFF.

This clonotype was seen ten or more times. This chain connects TRBV20-1 to TRBJ2-5; weak D call: TRBD2 (6 bases). The CDR3 runs 12 residues. Germline CDR1 and CDR2: DFQATT and SNEGSKA (reference sequence). With 4 bases removed from V and 0 bases from J, the gap between germline ends came to 6 bases. CDR3 sequence (DNA): TGCAGTGCTACGGGGGACCAAGAGACCCAGTACTTC. Translating gives CSATGDQETQYF.

Many counts were recorded for this clonotype. V is TRBV7-9 and J is TRBJ1-5, with a tentative D call TRBD1 (6 bases). Per germline, CDR1 SEHNR and CDR2 FQNEAQ (reference sequence). The CDR3 extends over 13 amino acids. The V end lost 7 bases, the J end lost 6 bases, and 13 bases lay between the germline ends. The CDR3 sequence: CASTQGGSQPQHF. DNA for the CDR3: TGTGCCAGCACCCAAGGGGGGAGTCAGCCCCAGCATTTT.

This clonotype has more than one count but fewer than ten. A much larger clonotype is one base distant, so this may be a read error. CDR3: CASSLVLAGLTNAGELFF. The CDR3 DNA is TGCGCCAGCAGCTTGGTACTAGCGGGCCTGACGAACGCCGGGGAGCTGTTTTTT. This sequence joins TRBV5-1 and TRBJ2-2; 9 bases map to TRBD2. The CDR3 runs to 18 residues. The V gene's germline CDR1 is SGHRS and CDR2 YFSETQ.

Ten or more counts support this clonotype. The V and J genes are TRBV5-1 and TRBJ1-1; D unclear. Trimming took 4 bases from V and 12 from J, leaving 16 bases between them. The CDR3 spans 12 residues. From germline, CDR1 is SGHRS and CDR2 YFSETQ. The CDR3 protein is CASSPEGRVSFF. DNA for the CDR3: TGCGCCAGCAGCCCCGAAGGGAGGGTTTCTTTCTTT.

This clonotype was seen more than once but under ten times. The J gene is TRBJ2-5, the V gene TRBV7-6; D not resolved. This CDR3 is built from 13 residues. Germline assignment: CDR1 SGHVS and CDR2 FNYEAQ. V lost 5 bases to trimming and J lost 0 bases, with 7 bases between them. The CDR3: CASSRQYQETQYF. The CDR3 DNA sequence: TGTGCCAGCAGCCGCCAGTACCAAGAGACCCAGTACTTC.

This clonotype has at least ten counts. J is TRBJ2-2 and V is TRBV28; D unresolved. Germline CDR1 reads MDHEN; CDR2 reads SYDVKM. Trimming took 4 bases from V and 7 from J, leaving 13 bases between them. The CDR3 is 14 residues long. Here the CDR3 DNA reads TGTGCCAGCAGTTGGCCAGGAATCGTCGGGGAGCTGTTTTTT. Protein sequence: CASSWPGIVGELFF.

This clonotype was counted ten times or more. The chain uses TRBV12-3 or TRBV12-4 and TRBJ2-5; the match to TRBD2 covers 12 bases. The V segment lost 3 bases and the J segment 3 bases; nucleotides outside the gene matches: 5. The CDR3 runs 16 residues. The chain's CDR3 is CASSFWLAGGEETQYF. The CDR3 DNA is TGTGCCAGCAGTTTTTGGCTAGCGGGGGGGGAAGAGACCCAGTACTTC.

In its sample, this clonotype was seen many times. The gene calls are TRBV30 and TRBJ2-7; 8 nucleotides agree with TRBD2. The germline gives CDR1 GTSNPN, CDR2 SVGIG (reference sequence). This CDR3 region has 15 residues. Trimming removed 0 bases from V and 0 bases from J; junction bases left unmatched: 4. The CDR3 sequence is CAWSVDSGISYEQYF. In DNA form, the CDR3 reads TGTGCCTGGAGTGTAGATAGCGGGATCTCCTACGAGCAGTACTTC.

This clonotype was seen ten or more times. The V call is TRBV6-1, the J call TRBJ2-7; D gene unclear. CDR1 and CDR2 (germline): MNHNS, SASEGT. Trimming shortened V by 5 bases and J by 2 bases, and 13 bases separated the two germline ends. CDR3 length: 14 amino acids. The CDR3 DNA reads TGTGCCAGCAGTCCAGACGAATTAGCCTACGAGCAGTACTTC. Its protein product is CASSPDELAYEQYF.

In this sample, this clonotype turned up many times. The V gene is TRBV7-2, the J gene TRBJ1-1, with D tentatively TRBD1 (5 bases). V was clipped by 5 bases and J by 3 bases, with 16 bases between them. The CDR3 extends over 15 amino acids. Germline values: CDR1 SGHTA, CDR2 FQGNSA. The CDR3 DNA sequence: TGTGCCAGCAGCCCTAACGGGGGGGGTTACACTGAAGCTTTCTTT. It encodes CASSPNGGGYTEAFF.

This clonotype was observed at least ten times. This chain links TRBV20-1 with TRBJ2-5; tentatively, D is TRBD2 (6 bases). Trimming left V 7 bases short and J 10 bases short, with 13 bases between. The length of the CDR3 is 10 residues. Germline assignment: CDR1 DFQATT and CDR2 SNEGSKA (reference sequence). In DNA, the CDR3 is TGCAGTGTGGGCCGGAGGGACCAGTACTTC. It yields the protein CSVGRRDQYF.

This clonotype was detected ten times or more. The chain recombines TRBV15 with TRBJ2-7; TRBD2 agrees at 10 bases. Germline trimming cut 2 bases from V and 6 bases from J; bases unmatched to any gene: 4. CDR3 length: 14 residues. Germline CDR1 reads LNHNV; CDR2 reads YYDKDF (reference sequence). The DNA for the CDR3 is TGTGCCACCAGCAGACTAGCGGGAGCTGGCGAGCAGTACTTC. Encoded protein: CATSRLAGAGEQYF.

This clonotype was seen ten or more times. V is TRBV27 and J is TRBJ2-7; 9 positions agree with TRBD2. This CDR3 contains 14 residues. Trimming removed 6 bases from V and 4 bases from J; junction bases left unmatched: 7. Germline V gene lookup returns CDR1 MNHEY and CDR2 SMNVEV (reference sequence). CDR3 residues: CASSRGLARYEQYF. DNA of the CDR3: TGTGCCAGCAGCCGAGGACTAGCGAGGTACGAGCAGTACTTC.

There are many counts of this clonotype. The chain recombines TRBV7-2 with TRBJ2-2, with 11 bases fitting TRBD1. The CDR3 totals 15 residues. The V gene end was trimmed by 5 bases and the J gene end by 4 bases; junction bases not matched to a gene: 3. CDR1 is SGHTA, CDR2 FQGNSA, per germline. The CDR3 DNA reads TGTGCCAGCAGCCTAGGACAGGGGGCCACCGGGGAGCTGTTTTTT. This encodes CASSLGQGATGELFF.

This clonotype has a count of ten or more. The chain carries TRBV29-1 and TRBJ2-5; no definite D call. Germline CDR1 reads SQVTM; CDR2 reads ANQGSEA. V lost 5 bases and J 3 bases, leaving 16 bases between the germline ends. The length of the CDR3 is 14 residues. The CDR3 DNA sequence: TGCAGCGTTCTTCCTAGTGGGGTAGAAGAGACCCAGTACTTC. Encoded protein: CSVLPSGVEETQYF.

This clonotype was counted a few times. The V gene is TRBV19, the J gene TRBJ2-4; 7 nucleotides line up with TRBD1. V lost 4 bases, J lost 6 bases, and 15 bases stayed unmatched. The CDR3 is made up of 17 amino acids. Germline lookup yields CDR1 LNHDA and CDR2 SQIVND (reference sequence). DNA for the CDR3: TGTGCCAGTAGTACCGCCCGACAGGGACCCACTGTAAACATTCAGTACTTC. This translates into CASSTARQGPTVNIQYF. The variable domain in full, completed from reference TRBV19 and TRBJ2-4, reads DGGITQSPKYLFRKEGQNVTLSCEQNLNHDAMYWYRQDPGQGLRLIYYSQIVNDFQKGDIAEGYSVSREKKESFPLTVTSAQKNPTAFYLCASSTARQGPTVNIQYFGAGTRLSVL.

In this sample, this clonotype turned up many times. The gene calls are TRBV19 and TRBJ1-5; TRBD1 might be the D (5 bases). Germline-derived CDR1 and CDR2 are LNHDA and SQIVND (reference sequence). The CDR3 is made up of 14 amino acids. Between the trimmed V and J ends, which lost 6 bases and 2 bases, there was a span of 11 bases. This CDR3 is CASSHSGGNQPQHF. CDR3 sequence (DNA): TGTGCCAGTAGCCACTCGGGGGGCAATCAGCCCCAGCATTTT.

This clonotype was detected many times. The chain has TRBV4-1 and TRBJ2-7; a weak D match, TRBD1 (6 bases). Germline V CDR1 and CDR2: MGHRA, YSYEKL. Trimming cost V 0 bases and J 4 bases, with 19 bases left between them. CDR3 length: 17 amino acids. CDR3 sequence (DNA): TGCGCCAGCAGCCAAGAGCGACCTACAGGGTATAGTTACGAGCAGTACTTC. Its protein product is CASSQERPTGYSYEQYF.

This clonotype was observed many times. The chain employs TRBV11-2 and TRBJ1-2, with a possible D match to TRBD1 (5 bases). Germline loops: CDR1 SGHAT, CDR2 FQNNGV. CDR3 length: 16 residues. V lost 5 bases and J 5 bases, leaving 21 bases between the germline ends. The CDR3, as DNA: TGTGCCAGCAGCCCCCCCTCCGGGGCAGGGCGATATGGCTACACCTTC. Protein sequence: CASSPPSGAGRYGYTF.

This clonotype was observed many times. The rearrangement joins TRBV12-3 or TRBV12-4 to TRBJ1-1; 9 bases are a match to TRBD1. The trim removed 5 bases at V and 4 bases at J, leaving 5 bases unmatched. There are 14 residues in the CDR3. CDR3 loop: CASSPTGGLTEAFF. Here the CDR3 DNA reads TGTGCCAGCAGTCCCACAGGGGGCCTCACTGAAGCTTTCTTT.